A single sample gave rise to the 15 T cell receptor beta chains below, sequenced in a study of T cell responses to AZD1222 COVID-19 vaccine. The assay was immunoSEQ multiplex PCR, and TCRdb's table has in-frame clones only and misses some. Among 140,000 to 150,000 clones listed, 75% to 85% were seen once. The source was peripheral blood, collected on day 0 of MenACWY control vaccination. These receptors came from an adult in good health.

V usage is TRBV5-1 and J usage is TRBJ2-5, with D unclear. Trimming took off 10 bases at V and 1 base at J, with 11 bases between the two ends. Per the germline V gene, CDR1 is SGHRS and CDR2 is YFSETQ. This CDR3 contains 12 residues. DNA for the CDR3: TGCGCCTCGTGGGCTACCCAAGAGACCCAGTACTTC. It yields the protein CASWATQETQYF.

The CDR3 region is CASSYSDRQAYEQYF. CDR3 coding DNA: TGTGCCAGCAGTTACTCAGACCGGCAAGCCTACGAGCAGTACTTC. The chain employs TRBV6-5 and TRBJ2-7; D not resolved. CDR3 length equals 15 residues. Trimming took off 0 bases at V and 2 bases at J, with 11 bases between the two ends. The germline CDR1 and CDR2 sequences are MNHEY and SVGAGI.

V is TRBV4-1 and J is TRBJ2-7; perhaps D is TRBD1 or TRBD2 (5 bases each). This CDR3 has 15 amino acids. CDR1 is MGHRA, CDR2 YSYEKL, per germline. V lost 0 bases and J 0 bases, leaving 9 bases between the germline ends. The CDR3 coding sequence is TGCGCCAGCAGCCAAGAAAGGGGACCCTCCTACGAGCAGTACGTC. Protein: CASSQERGPSYEQYV.

The chain carries TRBV19 and TRBJ2-5, with 7 bases matching TRBD1. Germline V lookup: CDR1 LNHDA, CDR2 SQIVND (reference sequence). V gave up 1 base and J gave up 4 bases; unmatched junction bases: 6. The CDR3 consists of 15 residues. CDR3 residues: CASSIGVGGRETQYF. The CDR3 coding sequence is TGTGCCAGTAGTATAGGAGTAGGGGGCCGAGAGACCCAGTACTTC.

V is TRBV15 and J is TRBJ1-4, with TRBD1 matching over 7 bases. The CDR3 has 15 amino acids. Germline V lookup: CDR1 LNHNV, CDR2 YYDKDF (reference sequence). J lost 2 bases, V lost 1 base, and 1 base had no gene match. Here the CDR3 DNA reads TGTGCCACCAGCAGAGGGGGACAGACTAATGAAAAACTGTTTTTT. It yields the protein CATSRGGQTNEKLFF.

This clone was counted only a few times. The chain employs TRBV13 and TRBJ2-7; 12 bases line up with TRBD2. CDR3 length: 14 amino acids. CDR1 and CDR2 from the germline V gene are PRHDT and FYEKMQ (reference sequence). V trimming: 5 bases; J trimming: 4 bases; junction bases outside the gene matches: 3. This CDR3 reads CASSPGLAGYEQYF. Here the CDR3 DNA reads TGTGCCAGCAGCCCCGGACTAGCGGGGTACGAGCAGTACTTC.

The chain's CDR3 is CASSLTGNSGNTIYF. The CDR3 region has the DNA TGCGCCAGCAGCTTAACCGGGAACTCTGGAAACACCATATATTTT. J is TRBJ1-3 and V is TRBV5-1; unclear D gene. CDR3 length: 15 amino acids. The V gene's germline CDR1 is SGHRS and CDR2 YFSETQ. Trimming took 2 bases from V and 0 from J, leaving 9 bases between them.

V and J are TRBV30 and TRBJ1-6; unclear D gene. Per the germline V gene, CDR1 is GTSNPN and CDR2 is SVGIG (reference sequence). Deletions cut 2 bases from V and 4 bases from J, with 9 bases between. The CDR3 extends over 14 amino acids. As DNA, the CDR3 is TGTGCCTGGAGTCGCCAGATTTATAATTCACCCCTCCACTTT. Protein sequence: CAWSRQIYNSPLHF.

J is TRBJ2-3 and V is TRBV12-5, with TRBD2 as a possible D gene (5 bases). Per germline, CDR1 LGHNT and CDR2 FRNRAP. CDR3 length equals 13 residues. Deletions cut 2 bases from V and 4 bases from J, with 7 bases between. The CDR3 DNA is TGTGCTAGTGGTTTGTTGGGAGCAGATACGCAGTATTTT. This gives the protein CASGLLGADTQYF.

The chain employs TRBV7-8 and TRBJ2-5; 8 bases align to TRBD1. V lost 4 bases, J lost 9 bases, and 10 bases stayed unmatched. Looked up from germline, CDR1 is SGHVS and CDR2 is FQNEAQ. The CDR3 runs 14 residues. CDR3 nucleotide sequence: TGTGCCAGCAGCTCAGTACCCCAGGGGGCGGCCCAGTACTTC. This sequence encodes CASSSVPQGAAQYF.

This clone was detected only a few times. The rearrangement uses TRBV24-1 and TRBJ1-5, with unresolved D. V lost 1 base to trimming and J lost 9 bases, with 12 bases between them. This CDR3 contains 14 residues. CDR1 KGHDR and CDR2 SFDVKD come from the germline V gene. CDR3 bases: TGTGCCACCAGTGATTTCGGGAGCGAGGCGCCCCAGCATTTT. Protein product: CATSDFGSEAPQHF.

This clone was seen ten or more times. V is TRBV12-3 or TRBV12-4 and J is TRBJ1-1; 7 bases map to TRBD1. Trimming at V came to 5 bases and at J to 4 bases, leaving 1 base not matched to a gene. The CDR3 consists of 12 residues. CDR3 coding DNA: TGTGCCAGCAGTCCAGGGGGCACTGAAGCTTTCTTT. This encodes CASSPGGTEAFF.

V usage is TRBV15 and J usage is TRBJ1-5; D is unresolved. There are 15 residues in the CDR3. V was pared by 0 bases and J by 3 bases, with 9 bases between. Per the germline V gene, CDR1 is LNHNV and CDR2 is YYDKDF (reference sequence). The CDR3 DNA reads TGTGCCACCAGCAGAGATCTCGGGAACAATCAGCCCCAGCATTTT. Protein product: CATSRDLGNNQPQHF.

This clone was observed once. This rearrangement joins TRBV18 to TRBJ1-6; maybe TRBD1 (6 bases). This CDR3 has 11 residues. Trimming took off 5 bases at V and 12 bases at J, with 8 bases between the two ends. Looked up from germline, CDR1 is KGHSH and CDR2 is LQKENI. DNA for the CDR3: TGTGCCAGCTCATCCAGGGGACCCCTCCACTTT. This encodes CASSSRGPLHF.

V gene TRBV28 combines with J gene TRBJ1-1, with no clear D. From germline, CDR1 is MDHEN and CDR2 SYDVKM. This CDR3 contains 15 residues. Deletions cut 2 bases from V and 1 base from J, with 11 bases between. CDR3 residues: CASSLTPIGNTEAFF. CDR3 sequence (DNA): TGTGCCAGCAGTTTAACCCCTATAGGGAACACTGAAGCTTTCTTT. Combining the CDR3 with reference TRBV28 and TRBJ1-1 gives the whole variable domain DVKVTQSSRYLVKRTGEKVFLECVQDMDHENMFWYRQDPGLGLRLIYFSYDVKMKEKGDIPEGYSVSREKKERFSLILESASTNQTSMYLCASSLTPIGNTEAFFGQGTRLTVV.